The 4 T cell receptor beta chains given below trace back to one sample, sequenced in a study of cytomegalovirus exposure and HLA in healthy donors. In the PCR, 60 Vbeta and 13 Jbeta primers were used. Sequencing used immunoSEQ multiplex PCR; TCRdb keeps in-frame clones, though not all of them. Among about 98,000 clones listed, around 70% were seen once. Sequencing input: PBMCs. These receptor sequences come from a middle-aged man in good health and CMV-seronegative.

This clone was counted a few times. This sequence joins TRBV6-1 and TRBJ2-7; possibly TRBD2 for D (5 bases). Germline V gives CDR1 MNHNS, CDR2 SASEGT. Trimming removed 2 bases at V and 4 bases at J, with 18 bases between. This CDR3 comprises 16 residues. CDR3 in DNA: TGTGCCAGCAGTGAAAGGATAGAGGGAGTAGGTTACGAGCAGTACTTC. It specifies CASSERIEGVGYEQYF.

This clone was found once. The CDR3 protein is CATSRLLQGTQETQYF. CDR3 DNA: TGTGCCACCAGCCGACTCCTACAGGGGACCCAAGAGACCCAGTACTTC. This chain joins TRBV15 and TRBJ2-5; 7 nucleotides agree with TRBD1. CDR1 is LNHNV and CDR2 is YYDKDF in the germline V gene (reference sequence). CDR3 length equals 16 residues. V lost 5 bases to trimming and J lost 1 base; unmatched junction nucleotides: 10.

The J gene is TRBJ2-7, the V gene TRBV6-6; no firm D call. CDR1 MNHNY and CDR2 SVGAGI come from the germline V gene (reference sequence). CDR3 size: 15 residues. Trimming pared 0 bases from V and 0 bases from J, leaving 9 bases between. The CDR3 here is CASSYSLISSYEQYF. In DNA form, the CDR3 reads TGTGCCAGCAGTTACTCCCTCATCAGCTCCTACGAGCAGTACTTC.

CDR3 residues: CASSLVPRSYEQYF. The CDR3 nucleotides are TGTGCCAGCAGCTTAGTTCCCCGGTCCTACGAGCAGTACTTC. The V gene is TRBV7-6, the J gene TRBJ2-5; D uncertain. With the DNA end fitting TRBJ2-7 better, the J assignment may be wrong. Germline CDR1 SGHVS, CDR2 FNYEAQ. The CDR3 is 14 amino acids.